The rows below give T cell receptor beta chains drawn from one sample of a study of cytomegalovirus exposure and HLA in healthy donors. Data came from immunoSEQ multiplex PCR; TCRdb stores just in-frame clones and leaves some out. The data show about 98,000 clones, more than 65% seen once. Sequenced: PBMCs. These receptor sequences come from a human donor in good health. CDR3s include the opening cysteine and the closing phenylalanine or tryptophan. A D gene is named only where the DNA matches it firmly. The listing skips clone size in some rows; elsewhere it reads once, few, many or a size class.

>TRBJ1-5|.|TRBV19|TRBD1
TGTGCCAGCCGGGACAGGGTATATCAGCCCCAGCATTTT
CASRDRVYQPQHF
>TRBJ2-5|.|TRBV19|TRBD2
TGTGCCAGTAGTAGGGGAGGGATCCAAGAGACCCAGTACTTC
CASSRGGIQETQYF
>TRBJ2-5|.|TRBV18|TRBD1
TGTGCCAGCTCACCAACCCGGGGACAGGGGTTTGAGACCCAGTACTTC
CASSPTRGQGFETQYF
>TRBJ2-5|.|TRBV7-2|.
TGTGCCAGCAGCTTCAGATACCAAGAGACCCAGTACTTC
CASSFRYQETQYF
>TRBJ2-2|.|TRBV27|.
TGTGCCAGCAGTTTACTCGGGAGCCCGAACACCGGGGAGCTGTTTTTT
CASSLLGSPNTGELFF
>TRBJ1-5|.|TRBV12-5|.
TGTGCTAGTGGTTTGGGGAGAAAGGCCCCAGACAGGAATAGCAATCAGCCCCAGCATTTT
CASGLGRKAPDRNSNQPQHF
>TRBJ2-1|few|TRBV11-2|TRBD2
TGTGCCAGCAGCGAAGGCGGGAGGCCGTCTCTCCCGCAGTTCTTC
CASSEGGRPSLPQFF
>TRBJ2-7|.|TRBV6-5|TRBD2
TGTGCCAGCACCGGGGGGTATTTTCGCGAGCAGTACTTC
CASTGGYFREQYF
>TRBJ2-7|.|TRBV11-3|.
TGTGCCAGCAGCCTCGGGGGGCATTCCTACGAGCAGTACTTC
CASSLGGHSYEQYF
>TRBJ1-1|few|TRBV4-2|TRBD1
TGTGCCAGCAGCCCGACAGGGACATTGAACACTGAAGCTTTCTTT
CASSPTGTLNTEAFF
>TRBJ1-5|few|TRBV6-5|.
TGTGCCAGCAGTCCCTCCTCCAGGGTCTGGCAGCCCCAGCATTTT
CASSPSSRVWQPQHF
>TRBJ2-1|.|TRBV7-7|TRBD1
TGTGCCAGCAGCTTAGATTCAGGGGGAACCTACAATGAGCAGTTCTTC
CASSLDSGGTYNEQFF
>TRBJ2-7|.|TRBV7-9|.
TGTGCCATCGAAGTGGGGGGTTTCGGCGAGCAGTACTTC
CAIEVGGFGEQYF
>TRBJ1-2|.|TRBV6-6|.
TGTGCCAGCAGTTACCGCTCTCCAGGCAACTATGGCTACACCTTC
CASSYRSPGNYGYTF
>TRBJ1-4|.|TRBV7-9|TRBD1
TGTGCCAGCAGTGTACAGGGGCCTAATGAAAAACTGTTTTTT
CASSVQGPNEKLFF
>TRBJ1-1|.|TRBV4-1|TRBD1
TGCGCCAGCAGCCACGGACAGGGAATGAACACTGAAGCTTTCTTT
CASSHGQGMNTEAFF
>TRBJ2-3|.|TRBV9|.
TGTGCCAGCAGCGTCGGTAATCCAGATACGCAGTATTTT
CASSVGNPDTQYF
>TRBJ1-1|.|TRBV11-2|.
TGTGCCAGCAGCTTTGGGCCTTTGAACACTGAAGCTTTCTTT
CASSFGPLNTEAFF
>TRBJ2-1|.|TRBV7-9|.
TGTGCCAGCAGTAACCCGGGGTTTCGTGCGCAGTTCTTC
CASSNPGFRAQFF
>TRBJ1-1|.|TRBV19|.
TGTGCCAGTAGCCTACCGGCGGGGGGGCTAAGGGTGAACACTGAAGCTTTCTTT
CASSLPAGGLRVNTEAFF
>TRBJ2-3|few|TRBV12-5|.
TGTGCTAGTGACACAGGGTTTACCACAGATACGCAGTATTTT
CASDTGFTTDTQYF
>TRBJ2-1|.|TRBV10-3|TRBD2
TGTGCCATCACACCCGGGGGGGCCGGTGATAATGAGCAGTTCTTC
CAITPGGAGDNEQFF
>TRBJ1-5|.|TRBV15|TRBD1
TGTGCCACCAGCAGAGATACGACAGGGCGGGATCAGCCCCAGCATTTT
CATSRDTTGRDQPQHF
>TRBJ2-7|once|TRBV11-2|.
TGTGCCAGCAGCTTGCTGGGAGTCAGCTCCTACGAGCAGTACTTC
CASSLLGVSSYEQYF
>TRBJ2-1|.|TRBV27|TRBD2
TGTGCCAGCCGGACTAGCGGTTACAATGAGCAGTTCTTC
CASRTSGYNEQFF
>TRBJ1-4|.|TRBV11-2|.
TGTGCCAGCAGCTTAACGCGAGGAAAGGAAAAACTGTTTTTT
CASSLTRGKEKLFF
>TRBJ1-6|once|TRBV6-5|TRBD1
TGTGCCAGCAGTCAAGGACAGGGGGCGCGATCACCCCTCCACTTT
CASSQGQGARSPLHF
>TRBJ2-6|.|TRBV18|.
TGTGCCAGCTCAGGGTTACTAGCTGGGGCCAACGTCCTGACTTTC
CASSGLLAGANVLTF
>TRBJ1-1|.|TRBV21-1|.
TGTGCCAGCAGCAAAGCGCAAGGTACACGGGAAAGACCAAACACTGAAGCTTTCTTT
CASSKAQGTRERPNTEAFF
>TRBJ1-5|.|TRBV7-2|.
TGTGCCAGCAGCATGGGCAGCTATCAGCCCCAGCATTTT
CASSMGSYQPQHF
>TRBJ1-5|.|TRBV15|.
TGTGCCACCTGTCAGGGAGGTCAGCCCCAGCATTTT
CATCQGGQPQHF
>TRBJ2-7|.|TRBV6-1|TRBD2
TGTGCCAGCAGTGAAAAAGCGGGGGGCCCCTATCAATACGAGCAGTACTTC
CASSEKAGGPYQYEQYF
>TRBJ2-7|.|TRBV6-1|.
TGTGCCAGCAGTGAACAGAAATACGAGCAGTACTTC
CASSEQKYEQYF
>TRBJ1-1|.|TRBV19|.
TGTGCCAGTAGTCCCCGCAGAGGTGAAGCTTTCTTT
CASSPRRGEAFF
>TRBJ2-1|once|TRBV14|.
TGTGCCAGCAGCCATCTATCCAGCGGTGACTCCTACAATGAGCAGTTCTTC
CASSHLSSGDSYNEQFF
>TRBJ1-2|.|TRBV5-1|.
TGCGCCAGCAGCTCGCAAGGGGTTAACTATGGCTACACCTTC
CASSSQGVNYGYTF
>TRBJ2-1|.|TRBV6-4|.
TGTGCCAGCAGTGCTCGCTCCTACAATGAGCAGTTCTTC
CASSARSYNEQFF
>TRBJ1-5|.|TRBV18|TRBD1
TGTGCCAGCTCAGGACAGGGGGCCGATCAGCCCCAGCATTTT
CASSGQGADQPQHF
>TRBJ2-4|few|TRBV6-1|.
TGTGCCAGCAGTGATATAACTCATAAGTGGTACTTC
CASSDITHKWYF
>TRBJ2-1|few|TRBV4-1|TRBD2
TGCGCCAGCAGCCGGCAGCGGGGGGACAATGAGCAGTTCTTC
CASSRQRGDNEQFF
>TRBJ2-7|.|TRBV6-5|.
TGTGCCAGCAGTTACTCGATCAGCTCCTACGAGCAGTACTTC
CASSYSISSYEQYF
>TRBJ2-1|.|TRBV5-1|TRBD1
TGCGCCAGCAGCTTGCCAAGGGACGGACAGGGGCAGTTCTTC
CASSLPRDGQGQFF
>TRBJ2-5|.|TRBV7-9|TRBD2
TGTGCCACTTCAACTAGCGAGTACCAAGAGACCCAGTACTTC
CATSTSEYQETQYF
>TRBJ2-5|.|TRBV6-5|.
TGTGCCAGCAGCCCAAGCCGCGGGTTACAAGAGACCCAGTACTTC
CASSPSRGLQETQYF
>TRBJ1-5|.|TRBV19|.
TGTGCCAGTAGGCAGAATAGCAATCAGCCCCAGCATTTT
CASRQNSNQPQHF
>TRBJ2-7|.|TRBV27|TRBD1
TGTGCCAGCAGTTCCTACGGACAGGGGCCTCCCTACGAGCAGTACTTC
CASSSYGQGPPYEQYF
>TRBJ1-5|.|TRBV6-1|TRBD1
TGTGCCAGCAGTGAAGGTCAGGGGGCTATTCAGCCCCAGCATTTT
CASSEGQGAIQPQHF
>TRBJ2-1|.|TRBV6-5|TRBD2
TGTGCCAGCAGCCAGCGGGAGTCTTACAATGAGCAGTTCTTC
CASSQRESYNEQFF
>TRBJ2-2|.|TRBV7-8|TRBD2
TGTGCCAGCAGCCCTTCTGGACTAGCGGGGGGAGGCGGGGAGCTGTTTTTT
CASSPSGLAGGGGELFF
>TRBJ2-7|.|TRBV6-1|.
TGTGCCAGCAGTGAAGCGCGTAGCGGCGCCTACGAGCAGTACTTC
CASSEARSGAYEQYF
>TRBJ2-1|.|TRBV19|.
TGTGCCAGCTCCGCTGAGGGGGAGACCTACAATGAGCAGTTCTTC
CASSAEGETYNEQFF
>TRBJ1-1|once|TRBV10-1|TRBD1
TGCGCCAGCAGTACCGGGACAGGTAACACTGAAGCTTTCTTT
CASSTGTGNTEAFF
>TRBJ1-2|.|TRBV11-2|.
TGTGCCAGCAGCTTAGATAGGATAGGGACTTATGGCTACACCTTC
CASSLDRIGTYGYTF